Only a few counts were recorded for the clone carrying this TCR beta chain. These data belong to a study of blood T cells in healthy people across ages. The CDR3 covers 14 residues. Germline V CDR1 and CDR2: MNHEY, SMNVEV (reference sequence). V dropped 8 bases and J dropped 0 bases, with 13 bases sitting between them. It was with a sample-barcoded 5' primer and a J-beta primer mix that a second PCR of about 7 to 12 cycles was run. TCRdb re-called the 5' RACE reads through MiXCR, storing one row per CDR3 protein. The table records 650,000 to 950,000 distinct CDR3 sequences, approximately 48% of them present only once.

Sequences were obtained from blood. V and J are TRBV27 and TRBJ1-2; no reliable D call. The sequence was collected from a man aged 60 to 75 in good health. The chain's CDR3 is CASSGSAANYGYTF. In nucleotides, the CDR3 is TGTGCCAGCTCTGGAAGCGCGGCTAACTATGGCTACACCTTC.